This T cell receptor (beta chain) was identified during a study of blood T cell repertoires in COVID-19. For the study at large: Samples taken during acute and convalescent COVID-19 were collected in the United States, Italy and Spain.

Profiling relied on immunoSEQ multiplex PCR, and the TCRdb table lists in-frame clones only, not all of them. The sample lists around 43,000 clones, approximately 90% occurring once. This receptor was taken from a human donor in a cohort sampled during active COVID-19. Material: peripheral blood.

The DNA of the CDR3 is TGTGCCAGCAGGGAGGGACAGGGTGCCACTGAAGCTTTCTTT. Its protein product is CASREGQGATEAFF. The chain uses TRBV2 and TRBJ1-1; TRBD1 agrees at 9 bases. CDR3 length equals 14 residues. The germline CDR1 and CDR2 sequences are SNHLY and FYNNEI. V lost 6 bases, J lost 4 bases, and 6 bases stayed unmatched.